This entry lists 17 T cell receptor beta chains sequenced from one sample in a study of human thymus T cells. Corrective cardiac surgery supplied the resected thymus tissue. Clones were read by immunoSEQ multiplex PCR, and TCRdb kept only the in-frame ones, dropping some. The sample includes some 130,000 clones, around 94% of them seen just once. Sequenced: thymus tissue. These receptors were taken from a boy under two years old with a congenital heart defect but otherwise immunologically healthy.

The gene calls are TRBV19 and TRBJ2-2; tentatively, D is TRBD2 (5 bases). The ends were cut back, 3 bases at V and 0 bases at J, with 8 bases in the middle. The CDR3 totals 15 residues. CDR1 is LNHDA, CDR2 SQIVND, per germline (reference sequence). The chain's CDR3 is CASSIGIANTGELFF. For the CDR3, the DNA is TGTGCCAGTAGTATCGGGATAGCGAACACCGGGGAGCTGTTTTTT. The variable domain in full, with the rest retrieved from reference TRBV19 and TRBJ2-2, is DGGITQSPKYLFRKEGQNVTLSCEQNLNHDAMYWYRQDPGQGLRLIYYSQIVNDFQKGDIAEGYSVSREKKESFPLTVTSAQKNPTAFYLCASSIGIANTGELFFGEGSRLTVL.

This chain uses TRBV4-3 with TRBJ2-1, with D tentatively TRBD1 (6 bases). This CDR3 region has 16 residues. V was trimmed by 5 bases and J by 0 bases, leaving 14 bases between them. Per germline, CDR1 LGHNA and CDR2 YSLEER. CDR3 nucleotide sequence: TGCGCCAGCAGCTCAGGACAGTTTAGCTCCTACAATGAGCAGTTCTTC. Translation: CASSSGQFSSYNEQFF.

The genes are TRBV2 and TRBJ2-7; the D call may be TRBD1 or TRBD2 (5 bases each). The V gene's germline CDR1 is SNHLY and CDR2 FYNNEI. CDR3 length: 15 residues. Between the trimmed V and J ends, which lost 2 bases and 2 bases, there was a span of 13 bases. The CDR3 nucleotides are TGTGCCAGCAGTGAAAACGAAGAGGGACCCTACGAGCAGTACTTC. It encodes CASSENEEGPYEQYF.

This clone was seen just once. The chain is built from TRBV25-1 and TRBJ2-7; D gene ambiguous. The V gene lost 3 bases and the J gene lost 1 base, with 22 bases spanning the gap. Germline V gives CDR1 MGHDK, CDR2 SYGVNS. The CDR3 contains 18 residues. The CDR3 nucleotides are TGTGCCAGCAGTGATCATCGGATGGCCTTCAACCGTTCCTACGAGCAGTACTTC. It specifies CASSDHRMAFNRSYEQYF.

The chain couples TRBV5-1 to TRBJ2-1, with 8 bases lining up with TRBD1. Germline V gene data show CDR1 as SGHRS and CDR2 as YFSETQ. V shed 4 bases and J 3 bases; nucleotides not matched to a gene: 9. The CDR3 is 16 residues long. In nucleotides, the CDR3 is TGCGCCAGCAGCCCGAGGGGACAGGCTTTCTACAATGAGCAGTTCTTC. Translation gives CASSPRGQAFYNEQFF.

The genes are TRBV6-6 and TRBJ2-5; D is possibly TRBD2 (6 bases). CDR1 is MNHNY, CDR2 SVGAGI, per germline (reference sequence). The CDR3 sequence is 14 residues long. V gave up 5 bases and J gave up 2 bases, with 12 bases separating them. The CDR3 sequence: CASSTTGTQETQYF. The DNA for the CDR3 is TGTGCCAGCAGTACAACCGGGACTCAAGAGACCCAGTACTTC.

The V gene is TRBV18, the J gene TRBJ2-3; D remains unclear. The CDR3 consists of 16 residues. Germline V gives CDR1 KGHSH, CDR2 LQKENI. The V gene lost 3 bases and the J gene lost 0 bases, with 13 bases spanning the gap. The CDR3 region has the DNA TGTGCCAGCTCACCCTCGGACGGCGCCAGCACAGATACGCAGTATTTT. It yields the protein CASSPSDGASTDTQYF.

The DNA for the CDR3 is TGCGCCAGCAGCCAAGTAAGCGCCGGCCCTTTTCCGGGTCGAGGCACAGATACGCAGTATTTT. Amino acids: CASSQVSAGPFPGRGTDTQYF. The chain uses TRBV4-1 and TRBJ2-3, with D uncertain. The V end was cut by 1 base, the J end by 1 base, with 27 bases between. CDR1 and CDR2 from the germline V gene are MGHRA and YSYEKL. The CDR3 is made up of 21 amino acids.

The V gene is TRBV4-3, the J gene TRBJ2-1; D call uncertain. Germline V CDR1 and CDR2: LGHNA, YSLEER. V shed 0 bases and J shed 5 bases, with 5 bases lying between them. The CDR3 length is 13 residues. CDR3 amino acids: CASSQDLDNEQFF. DNA of the CDR3: TGCGCCAGCAGCCAAGACCTTGACAATGAGCAGTTCTTC.

The rearrangement links TRBV11-2 to TRBJ1-6; D may be TRBD1 (5 bases). Germline V gene lookup returns CDR1 SGHAT and CDR2 FQNNGV. This CDR3 is built from 15 residues. V was pared by 5 bases and J by 7 bases, with 15 bases between. The DNA for the CDR3 is TGTGCCAGCAGCCCGCGTGGGACCTGGAATTCACCCCTCCACTTT. Residues: CASSPRGTWNSPLHF.

This chain connects TRBV6-1 to TRBJ2-3, with 8 bases lining up with TRBD2. Unmatched junction bases numbered 12, after V lost 4 bases and J lost 0 bases. Germline V gene data show CDR1 as MNHNS and CDR2 as SASEGT. This CDR3 spans 18 amino acids. CDR3 region: CASSVSPILAASTDTQYF. Written as DNA, the CDR3 is TGTGCCAGCAGTGTTTCCCCGATACTAGCGGCTAGCACAGATACGCAGTATTTT.

This chain links TRBV7-2 with TRBJ2-1; D uncertain. The V gene lost 5 bases and the J gene lost 0 bases, with 8 bases spanning the gap. The CDR3 is 14 residues long. CDR1 and CDR2 (germline): SGHTA, FQGNSA. The CDR3 loop is CASSPCGSYNEQFF. The CDR3 DNA is TGTGCCAGCAGCCCGTGTGGCTCCTACAATGAGCAGTTCTTC.

The chain links TRBV7-9 to TRBJ2-1; D tentatively reads TRBD1 or TRBD2 (6 bases each). The CDR3 covers 13 residues. Looked up from germline, CDR1 is SEHNR and CDR2 is FQNEAQ (reference sequence). Trimming removed 1 base from V and 15 bases from J, with 16 bases in between. This CDR3 reads CASSLGGGYQGFF. CDR3 sequence (DNA): TGTGCCAGCAGCTTAGGAGGGGGGTATCAGGGGTTCTTC. Full variable domain (outside the CDR3, taken from reference TRBV7-9 and TRBJ2-1): DTGVSQNPRHKITKRGQNVTFRCDPISEHNRLYWYRQTLGQGPEFLTYFQNEAQLEKSRLLSDRFSAERPKGSFSTLEIQRTEQGDSAMYLCASSLGGGYQGFFGPGTRLTVL.

The table lists this clone with a count of one. V is TRBV2 and J is TRBJ2-7; 8 bases are shared with TRBD2. V lost 4 bases, J lost 7 bases, and 9 bases stayed unmatched. The CDR3 runs 14 residues. Germline values: CDR1 SNHLY, CDR2 FYNNEI. CDR3 sequence (DNA): TGTGCCAGCAGTGTCGGCGGGGGGAAAGCGGAGCAGTACTTC. This translates into CASSVGGGKAEQYF.

V usage is TRBV4-3 and J usage is TRBJ1-6; D gene ambiguous. V dropped 0 bases and J dropped 10 bases, with 4 bases sitting between them. The germline V gene has CDR1 LGHNA and CDR2 YSLEER. This CDR3 is 12 amino acids long. DNA of the CDR3: TGCGCCAGCAGCCAAGAGGACTCACCCCTCCACTTT. It encodes CASSQEDSPLHF.

J is TRBJ2-2 and V is TRBV6-5; D is uncertain. The CDR3 has 15 residues. Germline lookup yields CDR1 MNHEY and CDR2 SVGAGI. Trimming shortened V by 3 bases and J by 4 bases, and 12 bases separated the two germline ends. The CDR3 bases are TGTGCCAGCAGTTATAGGCGGAATCTCACCGGGGAGCTGTTTTTT. Its translation is CASSYRRNLTGELFF.

This chain uses TRBV5-6 with TRBJ2-5; TRBD1 might be the D (6 bases). This CDR3 spans 13 amino acids. V lost 4 bases to trimming and J lost 2 bases, with 9 bases between them. Germline loops: CDR1 SGHDT, CDR2 YYEEEE. The CDR3 here is CASSPDSQETQYF. CDR3 nucleotide sequence: TGTGCCAGCAGCCCGGACAGTCAAGAGACCCAGTACTTC.